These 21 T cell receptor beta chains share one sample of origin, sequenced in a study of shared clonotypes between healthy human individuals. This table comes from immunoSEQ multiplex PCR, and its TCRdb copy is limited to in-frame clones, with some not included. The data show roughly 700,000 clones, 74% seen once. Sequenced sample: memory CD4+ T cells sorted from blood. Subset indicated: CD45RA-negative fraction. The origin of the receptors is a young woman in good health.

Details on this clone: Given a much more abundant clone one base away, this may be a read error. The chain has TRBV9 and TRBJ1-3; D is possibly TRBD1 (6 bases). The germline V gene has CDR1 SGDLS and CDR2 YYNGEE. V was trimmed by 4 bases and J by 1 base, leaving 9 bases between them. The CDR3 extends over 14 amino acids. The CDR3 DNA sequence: TGTGCCAGCAGCCCAACAGGGTCTGGAAACACCATATATTTT. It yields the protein CASSPTGSGNTIYF.

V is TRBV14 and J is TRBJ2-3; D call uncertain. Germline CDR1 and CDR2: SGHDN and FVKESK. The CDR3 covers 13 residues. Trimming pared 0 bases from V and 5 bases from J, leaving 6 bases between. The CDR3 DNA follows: TGTGCCAGCAGCCAAGATCTGGGAGATACGCAGTATTTT. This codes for CASSQDLGDTQYF.

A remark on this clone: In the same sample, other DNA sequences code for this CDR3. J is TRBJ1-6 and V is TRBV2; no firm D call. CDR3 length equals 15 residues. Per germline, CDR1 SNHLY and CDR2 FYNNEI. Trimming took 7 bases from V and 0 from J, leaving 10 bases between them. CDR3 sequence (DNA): TGTGCCAGCACCCGGGAGAGCTCCTATAATTCACCCCTCCACTTT. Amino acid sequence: CASTRESSYNSPLHF. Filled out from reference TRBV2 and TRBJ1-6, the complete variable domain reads EPEVTQTPSHQVTQMGQEVILRCVPISNHLYFYWYRQILGQKVEFLVSFYNNEISEKSEIFDDQFSVERPDGSNFTLKIRSTKLEDSAMYFCASTRESSYNSPLHFGNGTRLTVT.

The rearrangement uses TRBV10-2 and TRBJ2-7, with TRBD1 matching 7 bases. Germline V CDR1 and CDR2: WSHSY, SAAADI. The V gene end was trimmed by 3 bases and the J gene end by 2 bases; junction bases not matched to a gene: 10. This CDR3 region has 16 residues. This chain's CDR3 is CASSDLFGQGAYEQYF. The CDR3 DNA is TGCGCCAGCAGTGATCTCTTCGGGCAGGGGGCCTACGAGCAGTACTTC.

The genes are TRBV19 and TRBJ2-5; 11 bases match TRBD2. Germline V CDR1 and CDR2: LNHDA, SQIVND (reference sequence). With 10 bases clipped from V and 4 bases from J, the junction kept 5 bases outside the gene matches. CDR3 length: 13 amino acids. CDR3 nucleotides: TGTGCCACGACCGGACTAGCGGGAGAGACCCAGTACTTC. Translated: CATTGLAGETQYF.

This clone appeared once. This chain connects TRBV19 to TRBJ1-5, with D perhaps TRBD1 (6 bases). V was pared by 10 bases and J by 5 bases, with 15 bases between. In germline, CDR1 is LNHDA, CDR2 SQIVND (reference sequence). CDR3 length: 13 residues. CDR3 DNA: TGTGCCACCGCATCACAGGGAGATCAGCCCCAGCATTTT. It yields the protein CATASQGDQPQHF.

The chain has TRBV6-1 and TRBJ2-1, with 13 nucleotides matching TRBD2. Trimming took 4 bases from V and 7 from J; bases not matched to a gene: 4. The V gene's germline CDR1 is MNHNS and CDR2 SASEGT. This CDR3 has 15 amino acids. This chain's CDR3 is CASSVTSGRGNEQFF. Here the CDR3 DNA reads TGTGCCAGCAGTGTCACTAGCGGGAGGGGTAATGAGCAGTTCTTC.

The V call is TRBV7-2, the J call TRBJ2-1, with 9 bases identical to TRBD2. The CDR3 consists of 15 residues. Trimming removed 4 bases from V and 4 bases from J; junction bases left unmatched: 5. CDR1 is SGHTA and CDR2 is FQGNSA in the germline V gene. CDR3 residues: CASSSRLAEYNEQFF. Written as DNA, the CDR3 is TGTGCCAGCAGCTCCCGACTAGCGGAGTACAATGAGCAGTTCTTC.

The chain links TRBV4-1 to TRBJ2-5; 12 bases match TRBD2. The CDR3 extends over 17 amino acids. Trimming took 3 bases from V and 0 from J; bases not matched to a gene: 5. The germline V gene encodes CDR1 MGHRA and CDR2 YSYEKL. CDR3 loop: CASSQSTSGRNQETQYF. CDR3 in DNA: TGCGCCAGCAGCCAGTCTACTAGCGGGAGGAACCAAGAGACCCAGTACTTC.

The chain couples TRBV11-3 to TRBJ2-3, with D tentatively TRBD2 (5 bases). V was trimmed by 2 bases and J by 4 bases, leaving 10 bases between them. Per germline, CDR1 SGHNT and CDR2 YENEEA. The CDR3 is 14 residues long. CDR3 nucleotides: TGTGCCAGCAGCTTACATCGGGGAGCAGATACGCAGTATTTT. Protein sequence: CASSLHRGADTQYF.

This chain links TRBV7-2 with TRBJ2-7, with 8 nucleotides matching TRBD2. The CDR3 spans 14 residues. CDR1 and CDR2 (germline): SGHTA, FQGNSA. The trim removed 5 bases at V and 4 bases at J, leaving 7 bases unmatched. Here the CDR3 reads CASSHPGRGYEQYF. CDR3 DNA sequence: TGTGCCAGCAGCCACCCCGGGAGGGGGTACGAGCAGTACTTC.

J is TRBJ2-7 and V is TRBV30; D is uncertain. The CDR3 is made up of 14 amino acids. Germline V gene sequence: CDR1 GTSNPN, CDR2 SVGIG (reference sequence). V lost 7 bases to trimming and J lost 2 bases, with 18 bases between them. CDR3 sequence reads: CAYINGRPPYEQYF. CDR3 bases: TGTGCCTACATCAACGGCAGGCCCCCCTACGAGCAGTACTTC.

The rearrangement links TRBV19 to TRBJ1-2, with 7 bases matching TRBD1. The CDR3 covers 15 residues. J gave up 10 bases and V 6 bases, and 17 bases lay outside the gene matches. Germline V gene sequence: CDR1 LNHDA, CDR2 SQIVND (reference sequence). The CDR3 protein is CASSPRQGVVDVYTF. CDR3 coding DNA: TGTGCCAGTAGCCCGAGACAGGGCGTGGTGGATGTCTACACCTTC.

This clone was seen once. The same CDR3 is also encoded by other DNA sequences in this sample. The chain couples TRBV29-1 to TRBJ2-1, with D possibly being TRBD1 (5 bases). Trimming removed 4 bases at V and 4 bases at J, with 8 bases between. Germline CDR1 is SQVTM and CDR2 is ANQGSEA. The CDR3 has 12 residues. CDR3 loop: CSVGSGYNEQFF. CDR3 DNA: TGCAGCGTTGGGTCAGGGTACAATGAGCAGTTCTTC.

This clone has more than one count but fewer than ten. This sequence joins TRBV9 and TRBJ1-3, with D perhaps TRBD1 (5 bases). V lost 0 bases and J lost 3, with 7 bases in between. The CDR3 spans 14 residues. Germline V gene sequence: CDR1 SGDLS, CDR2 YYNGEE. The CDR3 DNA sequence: TGTGCCAGCAGCGTAGGGGGGAATGGAAACACCATATATTTT. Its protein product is CASSVGGNGNTIYF.

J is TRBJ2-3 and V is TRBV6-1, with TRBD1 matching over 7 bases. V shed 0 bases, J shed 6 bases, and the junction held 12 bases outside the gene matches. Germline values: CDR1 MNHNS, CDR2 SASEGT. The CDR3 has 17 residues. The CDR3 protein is CASSEAHRGHPRDTQYF. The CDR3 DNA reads TGTGCCAGCAGTGAAGCGCACAGGGGCCACCCAAGGGATACGCAGTATTTT.

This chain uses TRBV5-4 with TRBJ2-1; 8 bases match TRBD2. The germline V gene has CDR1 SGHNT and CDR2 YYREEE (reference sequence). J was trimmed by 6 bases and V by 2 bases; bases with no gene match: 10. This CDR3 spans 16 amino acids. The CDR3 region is CASSLEAGELGNEQFF. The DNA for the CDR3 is TGTGCCAGCAGCTTAGAAGCGGGAGAATTGGGCAATGAGCAGTTCTTC.

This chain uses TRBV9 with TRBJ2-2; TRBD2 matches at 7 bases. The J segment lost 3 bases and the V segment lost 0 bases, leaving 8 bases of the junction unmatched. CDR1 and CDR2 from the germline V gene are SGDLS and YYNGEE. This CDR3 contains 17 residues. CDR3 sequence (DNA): TGTGCCAGCAGCGTAGATGGGGGGAGGGCCGACACCGGGGAGCTGTTTTTT. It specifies CASSVDGGRADTGELFF. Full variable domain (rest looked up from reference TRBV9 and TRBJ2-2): DSGVTQTPKHLITATGQRVTLRCSPRSGDLSVYWYQQSLDQGLQFLIQYYNGEERAKGNILERFSAQQFPDLHSELNLSSLELGDSALYFCASSVDGGRADTGELFFGEGSRLTVL.

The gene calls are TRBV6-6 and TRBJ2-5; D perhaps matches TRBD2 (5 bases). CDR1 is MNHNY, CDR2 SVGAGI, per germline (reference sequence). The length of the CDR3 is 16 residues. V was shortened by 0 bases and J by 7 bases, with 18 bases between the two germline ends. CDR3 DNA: TGTGCCAGCAGTTACTCGCTGGGAACTCCCGGAGGGACCCAGTACTTC. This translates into CASSYSLGTPGGTQYF.

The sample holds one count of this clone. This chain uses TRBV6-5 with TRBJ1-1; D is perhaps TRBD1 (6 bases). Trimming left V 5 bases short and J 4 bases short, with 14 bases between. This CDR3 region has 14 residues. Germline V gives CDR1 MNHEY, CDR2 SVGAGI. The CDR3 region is CASSNNRAGTEAFF. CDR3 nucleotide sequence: TGTGCCAGCAGTAATAACAGGGCTGGCACTGAAGCTTTCTTT.

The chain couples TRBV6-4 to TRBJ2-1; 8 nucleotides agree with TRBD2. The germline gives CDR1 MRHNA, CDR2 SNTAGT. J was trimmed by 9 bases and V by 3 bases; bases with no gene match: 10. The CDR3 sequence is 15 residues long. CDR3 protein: CASSEFRAGGGEQFF. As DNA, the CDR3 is TGTGCCAGCAGTGAATTTCGTGCCGGGGGGGGTGAGCAGTTCTTC.